These T cell receptor beta chains were read from a single sample in a study of vaccination effects on CD4 cells after COVID-19. No antigen is known for these receptors. The method was immunoSEQ multiplex PCR; TCRdb's version includes in-frame clones alone and lacks a portion of them. Of under 65,000 clones detected, 75% to 85% appear once; the ten largest clones hold about 5%. Sequenced here: CD4+ T cells from PBMCs cultured with HIV peptides, sampled before COVID-19 vaccination. The origin of the receptors is a human donor who had a prior SARS-CoV-2 infection. Each CDR3 is given with its conserved first and last residue. Fields, in order: V gene, CDR3 length, J gene, D gene, clone size, CDR3 DNA, CDR3 protein. A D gene is named only where the DNA matches it firmly. Part of the rows lack a size; the others show once, few, many or a class for expanded clones.

v_call: TRBV11-2
cdr3_length: 13
j_call: TRBJ2-7
d_call: NA
clone_size: NA
cdr3_nt: TGTGCCAGCAGCTTATATATGGGGAGGAAGCAGTACTTC
cdr3_aa: CASSLYMGRKQYF

v_call: TRBV24-1
cdr3_length: 15
j_call: TRBJ2-5
d_call: TRBD2
clone_size: NA
cdr3_nt: TGTGCCACCAGTGATTGGCGGGAGGGCCGAGAGACCCAGTACTTC
cdr3_aa: CATSDWREGRETQYF

v_call: TRBV29-1
cdr3_length: 20
j_call: TRBJ2-1
d_call: TRBD2
clone_size: NA
cdr3_nt: TGCAGCGTTGAAAGGGGGCGCGGACTAGCGGGAGGGCCCGGGTACAATGAGCAGTTCTTC
cdr3_aa: CSVERGRGLAGGPGYNEQFF

v_call: TRBV5-1
cdr3_length: 14
j_call: TRBJ2-1
d_call: TRBD1
clone_size: NA
cdr3_nt: TGCGCCAGCAGCTTGGGGGACAGGTATAATGAGCAGTTCTTC
cdr3_aa: CASSLGDRYNEQFF

v_call: TRBV7-2
cdr3_length: 15
j_call: TRBJ2-7
d_call: TRBD2
clone_size: NA
cdr3_nt: TGTGCCAGCAGCTTAGTGGGCGGGGGTGCCTACGAGCAGTACTTC
cdr3_aa: CASSLVGGGAYEQYF

v_call: TRBV7-2
cdr3_length: 12
j_call: TRBJ2-3
d_call: NA
clone_size: NA
cdr3_nt: TGTGCCAGCAGCAAACAAAGGGATACGCAGTATTTT
cdr3_aa: CASSKQRDTQYF

v_call: TRBV9
cdr3_length: 16
j_call: TRBJ1-2
d_call: NA
clone_size: NA
cdr3_nt: TGTGCCAGCAGCGTAGATACGGGGGGCTCTAACTATGGCTACACCTTC
cdr3_aa: CASSVDTGGSNYGYTF

v_call: TRBV6-1
cdr3_length: 16
j_call: TRBJ2-3
d_call: NA
clone_size: NA
cdr3_nt: TGTGCCAGCAGTGAAGCGGTGGGGGGTAGCACAGATACGCAGTATTTT
cdr3_aa: CASSEAVGGSTDTQYF

v_call: TRBV29-1
cdr3_length: 15
j_call: TRBJ1-2
d_call: TRBD1
clone_size: NA
cdr3_nt: TGCAGCGTTTCCAGATTTAACGGACAGGGCTATGGCTACACCTTC
cdr3_aa: CSVSRFNGQGYGYTF

v_call: TRBV2
cdr3_length: 12
j_call: TRBJ1-6
d_call: TRBD1
clone_size: few
cdr3_nt: TGTGCCACCAGGGGGACGGGCTCACCCCTCCACTTT
cdr3_aa: CATRGTGSPLHF

v_call: TRBV9
cdr3_length: 15
j_call: TRBJ2-1
d_call: TRBD2
clone_size: NA
cdr3_nt: TGTGCCAGCAGTTATAGCGGGGGGGGGTACAATGAGCAGTTCTTC
cdr3_aa: CASSYSGGGYNEQFF

v_call: TRBV5-4
cdr3_length: 17
j_call: TRBJ2-1
d_call: NA
clone_size: NA
cdr3_nt: TGTGCCAGCAGCTTGGCCCGAGGTAGCAATATGGTGGGTGAGCAGTTCTTC
cdr3_aa: CASSLARGSNMVGEQFF

v_call: TRBV6-5
cdr3_length: 13
j_call: TRBJ2-5
d_call: TRBD1
clone_size: NA
cdr3_nt: TGTGCCAGCCTACAGGGGACCGAAGAGACCCAGTACTTC
cdr3_aa: CASLQGTEETQYF

v_call: TRBV2
cdr3_length: 15
j_call: TRBJ1-2
d_call: TRBD1
clone_size: NA
cdr3_nt: TGTGCCAGCAGTGAATGGGCAGGGGGCTTATCTGGCTACACCTTC
cdr3_aa: CASSEWAGGLSGYTF

v_call: TRBV7-2
cdr3_length: 14
j_call: TRBJ2-7
d_call: TRBD2
clone_size: few
cdr3_nt: TGTGCCAGCAGCCAGAGGGCTAGCGGCAACGAGCAGTACTTC
cdr3_aa: CASSQRASGNEQYF

v_call: TRBV5-4
cdr3_length: 16
j_call: TRBJ2-5
d_call: NA
clone_size: NA
cdr3_nt: TGTGCCAGCAGCCTCCAACTTAGGGCAGGCACAGAGACCCAGTACTTC
cdr3_aa: CASSLQLRAGTETQYF

v_call: TRBV18
cdr3_length: 15
j_call: TRBJ1-2
d_call: NA
clone_size: NA
cdr3_nt: TGTGCCAGCTCCCCTAACGACAGGTCCCGGGTTGGCTACACCTTC
cdr3_aa: CASSPNDRSRVGYTF

v_call: TRBV3-1/TRBV3-2
cdr3_length: 15
j_call: TRBJ2-3
d_call: TRBD2
clone_size: NA
cdr3_nt: TGTGCCAGCAGCCAACTAGCGGGGGTAAAAGATACGCAGTATTTT
cdr3_aa: CASSQLAGVKDTQYF

v_call: TRBV7-2
cdr3_length: 14
j_call: TRBJ2-7
d_call: TRBD1
clone_size: NA
cdr3_nt: TGTGCCAGCAGCGCGACAGGGGGCGCGTACGAGCAGTACTTC
cdr3_aa: CASSATGGAYEQYF

v_call: TRBV5-6
cdr3_length: 15
j_call: TRBJ2-1
d_call: TRBD2
clone_size: NA
cdr3_nt: TGTGCCAGCAGCTTGGGACTAGCGGAGTACAATGAGCAGTTCTTC
cdr3_aa: CASSLGLAEYNEQFF

v_call: TRBV24-1
cdr3_length: 14
j_call: TRBJ2-5
d_call: TRBD2
clone_size: NA
cdr3_nt: TGTGCCACCAGTGCTAGCGGGATTGTAGAGACCCAGTACTTC
cdr3_aa: CATSASGIVETQYF

v_call: TRBV4-3
cdr3_length: 16
j_call: TRBJ2-3
d_call: NA
clone_size: NA
cdr3_nt: TGCGCCAGCAGCCGAATGATACATTGGGGGTCAGATACGCAGTATTTT
cdr3_aa: CASSRMIHWGSDTQYF

v_call: TRBV11-3
cdr3_length: 16
j_call: TRBJ2-1
d_call: TRBD1
clone_size: few
cdr3_nt: TGTGCCAGCAGCCCCGAGACAGGGGGAGCCTACAATGAGCAGTTCTTC
cdr3_aa: CASSPETGGAYNEQFF

v_call: TRBV5-4
cdr3_length: 15
j_call: TRBJ1-1
d_call: NA
clone_size: NA
cdr3_nt: TGTGCCAGCAGCTTGGGAAGCGGTGCCCTGAGAAAAGCTTTCTTT
cdr3_aa: CASSLGSGALRKAFF

v_call: TRBV24-1
cdr3_length: 17
j_call: TRBJ2-5
d_call: TRBD1
clone_size: NA
cdr3_nt: TGTGCCACCAGTGATTCGCTGGGACAGGGGAAGAAGGAGACCCAGTACTTC
cdr3_aa: CATSDSLGQGKKETQYF

v_call: TRBV18
cdr3_length: 18
j_call: TRBJ1-5
d_call: NA
clone_size: NA
cdr3_nt: TGTGCCAGCTCACCCAAAACCGTGGGGGGAGTCTTTAATCAGCCCCAGCATTTT
cdr3_aa: CASSPKTVGGVFNQPQHF

v_call: TRBV6-5
cdr3_length: 10
j_call: TRBJ2-7
d_call: TRBD1
clone_size: few
cdr3_nt: TGTGCCAGCAGCTCCAAGGACAGGTTGTTC
cdr3_aa: CASSSKDRLF

v_call: TRBV5-1
cdr3_length: 15
j_call: TRBJ2-1
d_call: NA
clone_size: NA
cdr3_nt: TGCGCCAGCAGCTTGCTGTCGGGGACCTACAATGAGCAGTTCTTC
cdr3_aa: CASSLLSGTYNEQFF

v_call: TRBV7-9
cdr3_length: 12
j_call: TRBJ1-6
d_call: NA
clone_size: NA
cdr3_nt: TGTGCCAGCAGCTTGGACGGGTCACCCCTCCACTTT
cdr3_aa: CASSLDGSPLHF

v_call: TRBV19
cdr3_length: 16
j_call: TRBJ2-5
d_call: NA
clone_size: NA
cdr3_nt: TGTGCCAGTAGTATTGGGTGGGGGCGAGTGGGAGAGACCCAGTACTTC
cdr3_aa: CASSIGWGRVGETQYF

v_call: TRBV24-1
cdr3_length: 15
j_call: TRBJ2-1
d_call: TRBD2
clone_size: NA
cdr3_nt: TGTGCCACCAGTGACCGGGACTACTTTCGGACTGAGCAGTTCTTC
cdr3_aa: CATSDRDYFRTEQFF

v_call: TRBV9
cdr3_length: 15
j_call: TRBJ1-1
d_call: NA
clone_size: NA
cdr3_nt: TGTGCCAGCAGCGTAGGTGTCGGGATTAACACTGAAGCTTTCTTT
cdr3_aa: CASSVGVGINTEAFF

v_call: TRBV7-9
cdr3_length: 15
j_call: TRBJ1-4
d_call: TRBD1
clone_size: NA
cdr3_nt: TGTGCCAGCAGCTTGTCGACAGGGATGAATGAAAAACTGTTTTTT
cdr3_aa: CASSLSTGMNEKLFF

v_call: TRBV6-4
cdr3_length: 14
j_call: TRBJ1-1
d_call: NA
clone_size: NA
cdr3_nt: TGTGCCAGCAGTTTGGTGGGGGGGGATACTGAAGCTTTCTTT
cdr3_aa: CASSLVGGDTEAFF

v_call: TRBV7-9
cdr3_length: 14
j_call: TRBJ2-7
d_call: TRBD1
clone_size: NA
cdr3_nt: TGTGCCAGCAGCCCCCGGACAGGGACGGGGGAGCAGTACTTC
cdr3_aa: CASSPRTGTGEQYF

v_call: TRBV18
cdr3_length: 16
j_call: TRBJ2-7
d_call: NA
clone_size: NA
cdr3_nt: TGTGCCAGCTCACCAATATCTAGCAGGAGCTCCTACGAGCAGTACTTC
cdr3_aa: CASSPISSRSSYEQYF

v_call: TRBV7-6
cdr3_length: 15
j_call: TRBJ2-5
d_call: NA
clone_size: once
cdr3_nt: TGTGCCAGCAGCTTAGGTCAGCGGGCCCAAGAGACCCAGTACTTC
cdr3_aa: CASSLGQRAQETQYF

v_call: TRBV7-6
cdr3_length: 16
j_call: TRBJ2-3
d_call: TRBD1
clone_size: NA
cdr3_nt: TGTGCCAGCAGCTTATGGGGGCAGGGGGGCACAGATACGCAGTATTTT
cdr3_aa: CASSLWGQGGTDTQYF

v_call: TRBV3-1/TRBV3-2
cdr3_length: 16
j_call: TRBJ2-1
d_call: NA
clone_size: NA
cdr3_nt: TGTGCCAGCAGCCAATTTTTGGGTGGTCGTGCCAATGAGCAGTTCTTC
cdr3_aa: CASSQFLGGRANEQFF

v_call: TRBV4-2
cdr3_length: 15
j_call: TRBJ2-3
d_call: NA
clone_size: few
cdr3_nt: TGTGCCAGCAGCCAAGATCCGGACAGCACAGATACGCAGTATTTT
cdr3_aa: CASSQDPDSTDTQYF

v_call: TRBV15
cdr3_length: 13
j_call: TRBJ1-5
d_call: NA
clone_size: few
cdr3_nt: TGTGCCACGCTGTCGGCCCAGGGTCAGCCCCAGCATTTT
cdr3_aa: CATLSAQGQPQHF

v_call: TRBV18
cdr3_length: 18
j_call: TRBJ2-2
d_call: NA
clone_size: NA
cdr3_nt: TGTGCCAGCTCACTCTCCGCGGAAGGCATCCTGAACACCGGGGAGCTGTTTTTT
cdr3_aa: CASSLSAEGILNTGELFF

v_call: TRBV11-2
cdr3_length: 14
j_call: TRBJ2-7
d_call: NA
clone_size: NA
cdr3_nt: TGTGCCAGCAGCTTAGTAGGGCCGTCCTACGAGCAGTACTTC
cdr3_aa: CASSLVGPSYEQYF